What follows are 9 T cell receptor beta chains derived from one specimen sequenced in a study of blood T cell repertoires in COVID-19. Here immunoSEQ multiplex PCR was the method, and the copy in TCRdb shows in-frame clones only, minus some. The table includes roughly 200,000 clones, around four fifths detected once. The specimen sequenced was peripheral blood. These receptors came from a woman in her 40s with COVID-19, enrolled during active disease.

The rearrangement links TRBV12-5 to TRBJ2-1, with 8 bases matching TRBD2. From germline, CDR1 is LGHNT and CDR2 FRNRAP. CDR3 length equals 16 residues. J lost 4 bases, V lost 5 bases, and 10 bases had no gene match. CDR3 DNA: TGTGCTAGTGGTCGCGAACGGGGGGGCGGATACAATGAGCAGTTCTTC. Its translation is CASGRERGGGYNEQFF.

Here the CDR3 DNA reads TGTGCCAGCAGCCAAGACGCGGATAATTCACCCCTCCACTTT. Encoded protein: CASSQDADNSPLHF. The rearrangement joins TRBV3-1 (or the pseudogene TRBV3-2) to TRBJ1-6; D is undetermined. Germline V gene lookup returns CDR1 LGHDT and CDR2 YNNKEL (reference sequence). The V and J ends lost 0 bases and 5 bases respectively, with 5 bases between them. The CDR3 is 14 amino acids.

This chain uses TRBV9 with TRBJ1-2; tentative D call: TRBD1 (5 bases). CDR1 and CDR2 from the germline V gene are SGDLS and YYNGEE. The CDR3 totals 16 residues. With 4 bases removed from V and 0 bases from J, the gap between germline ends came to 16 bases. The CDR3 sequence is CASSPRLTAANYGYTF. The CDR3 region has the DNA TGTGCCAGCAGCCCCCGATTGACAGCCGCTAACTATGGCTACACCTTC.

The chain links TRBV2 to TRBJ1-1; 9 bases fit TRBD1. The V gene end was trimmed by 4 bases and the J gene end by 7 bases; junction bases not matched to a gene: 4. CDR1 is SNHLY and CDR2 is FYNNEI in the germline V gene. The CDR3 totals 13 residues. The CDR3: CASSGGTGSEAFF. The DNA for the CDR3 is TGTGCCAGCAGTGGCGGGACAGGGAGTGAAGCTTTCTTT.

The chain employs TRBV5-4 and TRBJ1-2; TRBD1 matches at 9 bases. The CDR3 contains 13 residues. Germline values: CDR1 SGHNT, CDR2 YYREEE (reference sequence). V dropped 5 bases and J dropped 7; count of bases not matched to a gene: 6. CDR3 sequence: CASSPRTGVGYTF. In DNA, the CDR3 is TGTGCCAGCAGTCCGCGGACAGGGGTTGGCTACACCTTC.

The chain has TRBV6-5 and TRBJ1-2; no clear D. V was cut by 6 bases and J by 2 bases, with 10 bases left in between. Germline values: CDR1 MNHEY, CDR2 SVGAGI. This CDR3 has 13 amino acids. CDR3: CASSRGDNYGYTF. The CDR3 bases are TGTGCCAGCAGCCGAGGTGACAACTATGGCTACACCTTC.

The count of this clone is one. The chain has TRBV5-8 and TRBJ1-4; D unclear. The CDR3 spans 15 residues. Germline V gives CDR1 SGHTS, CDR2 YDEGEE. Trimming stripped 0 bases from V and 8 bases from J, with 14 bases between. CDR3 nucleotide sequence: TGTGCCAGCAGCTTGGTAGTGGTCACCCGGGAAAAACTGTTTTTT. This sequence encodes CASSLVVVTREKLFF.

This clone was seen more than once but under ten times. This chain connects TRBV7-2 to TRBJ1-3; D is uncertain. CDR3 length: 15 amino acids. Germline V gene lookup returns CDR1 SGHTA and CDR2 FQGNSA. The V end was cut by 7 bases, the J end by 0 bases, with 13 bases between. CDR3 nucleotides: TGTGCCAGCACCCTAGGTGGGTTCTCTGGAAACACCATATATTTT. Protein: CASTLGGFSGNTIYF. The whole variable domain, remainder taken from reference TRBV7-2 and TRBJ1-3, is GAGVSQSPSNKVTEKGKDVELRCDPISGHTALYWYRQSLGQGLEFLIYFQGNSAPDKSGLPSDRFSAERTGGSVSTLTIQRTQQEDSAVYLCASTLGGFSGNTIYFGEGSWLTVV.

J is TRBJ2-2 and V is TRBV7-2; weak D call: TRBD2 (6 bases). Germline V gene data show CDR1 as SGHTA and CDR2 as FQGNSA. The germline V and J ends were trimmed by 4 bases and 1 base, with 13 bases remaining between them. The CDR3 contains 16 residues. CDR3 sequence (DNA): TGTGCCAGCAGCTGGAAGCGGGTCGGGAACACCGGGGAGCTGTTTTTT. The encoded protein is CASSWKRVGNTGELFF.